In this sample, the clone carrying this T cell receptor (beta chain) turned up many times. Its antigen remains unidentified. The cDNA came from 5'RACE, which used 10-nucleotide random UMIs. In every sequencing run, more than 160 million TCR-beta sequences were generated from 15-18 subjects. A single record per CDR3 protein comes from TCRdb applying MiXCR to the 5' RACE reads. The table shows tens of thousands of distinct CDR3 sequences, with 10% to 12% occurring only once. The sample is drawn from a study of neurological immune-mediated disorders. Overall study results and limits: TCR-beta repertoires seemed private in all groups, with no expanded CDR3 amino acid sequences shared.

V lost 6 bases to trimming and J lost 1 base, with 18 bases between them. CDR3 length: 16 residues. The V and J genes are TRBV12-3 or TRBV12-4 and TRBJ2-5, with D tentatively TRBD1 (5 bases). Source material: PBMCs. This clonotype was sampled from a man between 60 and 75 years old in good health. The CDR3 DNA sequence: TGTGCCAGCAGCCCCTCCGACAGTTTCCTCCAAGAGACCCAGTACTTC. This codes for CASSPSDSFLQETQYF.